This T cell receptor (beta chain) was found in a study of blood T cell repertoires in COVID-19. Study in general: COVID-19 samples, acute and convalescent, were from the United States, Italy and Spain. T cells, B-cell-depleted T cells, or PBMCs supplied cDNA or gDNA.

The CDR3 length is 15 residues. Germline CDR1 is SGHVS and CDR2 is FNYEAQ. A note on this clone: An end of the junction does not agree with germline; a read error may underlie this.

In the authors' workflow: Amplifying reference gene primers gave estimates of nucleated cell counts. Libraries were prepared by immunoSEQ multiplex PCR; TCRdb keeps only in-frame clonotypes and omits some of them. The DNA gave D and trimming, while V, J and clone size come from that table. The sample has under 100,000 clones, more than 75% seen once; the top ten hold around 1%. This chain joins TRBV7-6 and TRBJ2-2; 7 bases match TRBD1. The receptor was isolated from a human donor in a cohort sampled during active COVID-19. The sequencing sample was made of peripheral blood. CDR3 protein: CASSPGTVNSGELFF. The CDR3 bases are TGTGCCAGCAGCCCGGGGACAGTGAACTCCGGGGAGCTGTTTTTT.